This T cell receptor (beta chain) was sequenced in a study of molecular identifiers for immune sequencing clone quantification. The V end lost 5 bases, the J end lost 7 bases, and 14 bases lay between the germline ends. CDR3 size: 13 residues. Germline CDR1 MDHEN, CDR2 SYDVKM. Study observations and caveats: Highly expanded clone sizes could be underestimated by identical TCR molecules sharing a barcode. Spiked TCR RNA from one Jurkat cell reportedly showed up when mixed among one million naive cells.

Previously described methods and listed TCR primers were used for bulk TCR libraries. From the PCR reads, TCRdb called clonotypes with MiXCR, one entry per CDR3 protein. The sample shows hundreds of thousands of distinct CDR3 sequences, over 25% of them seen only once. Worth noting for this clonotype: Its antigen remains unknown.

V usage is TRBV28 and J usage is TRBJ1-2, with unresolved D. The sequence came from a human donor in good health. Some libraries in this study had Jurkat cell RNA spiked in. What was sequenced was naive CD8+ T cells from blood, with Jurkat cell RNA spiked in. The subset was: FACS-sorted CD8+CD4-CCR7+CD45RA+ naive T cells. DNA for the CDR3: TGTGCCAGCAGTGCCCCCCCCCGGGCTGGCTACACCTTC. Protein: CASSAPPRAGYTF.